The 26 T cell receptor beta chains below all came from one sample that was sequenced in a study of control samples from healthy donors and cancer patients (TCRdb year 2020). The method behind the library was the immunoSEQ multiplex PCR assay. In its TCRdb copy, this immuneACCESS table keeps in-frame sequences only and misses some clones. Where compared with another copy, unresolved V genes explain less than half of these, and the others have no known cause. The sample table lists 70,000 to 90,000 clones, 94% of them with a count of one. Approximately 4.8% of the sample belongs to the ten largest clones. The sequenced sample consisted of blood. Receptor source: a woman under 30 in good health.

The V and J genes are TRBV18 and TRBJ2-1; 11 bases align to TRBD2. Germline CDR1 reads KGHSH; CDR2 reads LQKENI. The V gene end was trimmed by 3 bases and the J gene end by 5 bases; junction bases not matched to a gene: 0. The CDR3 is 14 residues long. As DNA, the CDR3 is TGTGCCAGCTCACCGACTAGCGGGGACAATGAGCAGTTCTTC. This encodes CASSPTSGDNEQFF.

This chain uses TRBV15 with TRBJ2-2; maybe TRBD2 (6 bases). This CDR3 region has 15 residues. Trimming cost V 0 bases and J 7 bases, with 12 bases left between them. Germline loops: CDR1 LNHNV, CDR2 YYDKDF (reference sequence). The CDR3 reads CATSREGGGLGELFF. The CDR3 nucleotides read TGTGCCACCAGCAGAGAGGGGGGAGGCCTCGGGGAGCTGTTTTTT.

The rearrangement uses TRBV5-6 and TRBJ1-1; a possible D gene is TRBD1 (5 bases). Germline V gene data show CDR1 as SGHDT and CDR2 as YYEEEE. Trimming stripped 0 bases from V and 8 bases from J, with 17 bases between. The CDR3 runs to 15 residues. The CDR3 coding sequence is TGTGCCAGCAGCTTGGTTGCGCAGGGCCACTCGGAAGCTTTCTTT. Protein sequence: CASSLVAQGHSEAFF.

This clone was seen only once. This chain uses TRBV5-8 with TRBJ1-4, with D perhaps TRBD1 (5 bases). CDR1 and CDR2 (germline): SGHTS, YDEGEE. V was pared by 2 bases and J by 8 bases, with 19 bases between. The CDR3 has 16 amino acids. CDR3 in amino acids: CASSFGGFGASEKLFF. CDR3 nucleotides: TGTGCCAGCAGCTTTGGGGGTTTTGGGGCTTCGGAAAAACTGTTTTTT.

The chain combines TRBV24-1 with TRBJ2-1, with D tentatively TRBD1 (6 bases). V was cut by 10 bases and J by 2 bases, with 14 bases left in between. The CDR3 has 14 amino acids. Germline loops: CDR1 KGHDR, CDR2 SFDVKD. In nucleotides, the CDR3 is TGTGCCACTACCCTCAGGGGCCCCTACAATGAGCAGTTCTTC. This codes for CATTLRGPYNEQFF.

V and J are TRBV4-2 and TRBJ2-2; 12 bases fit TRBD2. The CDR3 is 19 amino acids. V shed 3 bases and J 4 bases; nucleotides not matched to a gene: 12. Germline lookup yields CDR1 LGHNA and CDR2 YNFKEQ. The CDR3 loop reads CASSHFVTSGRGVTGELFF. DNA for the CDR3: TGTGCCAGCAGCCATTTCGTGACTAGCGGGAGAGGGGTCACCGGGGAGCTGTTTTTT.

The V call is TRBV12-3 or TRBV12-4, the J call TRBJ1-5; D uncertain. This CDR3 is 12 amino acids long. V dropped 2 bases and J dropped 7 bases, with 6 bases sitting between them. CDR3: CASSLSRQPQHF. CDR3 nucleotides: TGTGCCAGCAGTTTAAGTCGGCAGCCCCAGCATTTT.

This clone came up once. In DNA, the CDR3 is TGCGCCAGCAGCGAACAAACGGGACAGGGGGCACGTGGCTACACCTTC. As protein: CASSEQTGQGARGYTF. J is TRBJ1-2 and V is TRBV5-1; 12 bases match TRBD1. Germline V gene sequence: CDR1 SGHRS, CDR2 YFSETQ. The CDR3 runs 16 residues. V lost 4 bases, J lost 7 bases, and 11 bases stayed unmatched.

The V call is TRBV18, the J call TRBJ2-4, with a weak D call TRBD2 (5 bases). Looked up from germline, CDR1 is KGHSH and CDR2 is LQKENI. The CDR3 spans 13 residues. Trimming removed 0 bases from V and 9 bases from J, with 9 bases in between. The CDR3 loop is CASSPPGSIIQYF. The CDR3 coding sequence is TGTGCCAGCTCACCACCTGGGAGTATCATTCAGTACTTC.

The gene calls are TRBV28 and TRBJ2-7; a possible D gene is TRBD2 (7 bases). CDR3 size: 15 residues. Germline CDR1 is MDHEN and CDR2 is SYDVKM. Trimming cost V 3 bases and J 9 bases, with 21 bases left between them. This CDR3 reads CASSFGGGAVAPQYF. Here the CDR3 DNA reads TGTGCCAGCAGTTTTGGGGGGGGCGCTGTAGCACCGCAGTACTTC.

The chain carries TRBV28 and TRBJ2-6; D unresolved. The CDR3 is 15 amino acids. From germline, CDR1 is MDHEN and CDR2 SYDVKM. The V and J ends lost 6 bases and 2 bases respectively, with 11 bases between them. DNA of the CDR3: TGTGCCAGCAGCCAGAGTGGCGCTGGGGCCAACGTCCTGACTTTC. Its translation is CASSQSGAGANVLTF.

J is TRBJ1-1 and V is TRBV9, with no clear D. Looked up from germline, CDR1 is SGDLS and CDR2 is YYNGEE. V was cut by 0 bases and J by 0 bases, with 9 bases left in between. The CDR3 has 15 amino acids. CDR3 bases: TGTGCCAGCAGCGTAGACGGTTACATGAACACTGAAGCTTTCTTT. Encoded protein: CASSVDGYMNTEAFF.

CDR3 residues: CASSRGWGSYNEQFF. For the CDR3, the DNA is TGTGCCAGCAGCCGGGGTTGGGGCTCCTACAATGAGCAGTTCTTC. This sequence joins TRBV7-6 and TRBJ2-1; D is perhaps TRBD2 (5 bases). The V gene lost 5 bases and the J gene lost 0 bases, with 11 bases spanning the gap. CDR3 size: 15 residues. Per germline, CDR1 SGHVS and CDR2 FNYEAQ.

The rearrangement uses TRBV28 and TRBJ2-7; D ambiguous. The CDR3 has 11 residues. Germline loops: CDR1 MDHEN, CDR2 SYDVKM. V shed 0 bases and J shed 7 bases, with 4 bases lying between them. The CDR3 DNA is TGTGCCAGCAGTTTATGGGGTGAGCAGTACTTC. Amino acid sequence: CASSLWGEQYF.

The J gene is TRBJ2-1, the V gene TRBV24-1, with D possibly being TRBD1 (6 bases). The CDR3 consists of 16 residues. The germline CDR1 and CDR2 sequences are KGHDR and SFDVKD. V lost 3 bases and J lost 1, with 12 bases in between. CDR3 nucleotides: TGTGCCACCAGTGATGCGGGCAGGGGATCCTACAATGAGCAGTTCTTC. Translation gives CATSDAGRGSYNEQFF.

V is TRBV2 and J is TRBJ2-7; unclear D gene. The germline V and J ends were trimmed by 2 bases and 4 bases, with 15 bases remaining between them. The CDR3 loop spans 15 amino acids. CDR1 and CDR2 (germline): SNHLY, FYNNEI. CDR3 in DNA: TGTGCCAGCAGTGAAAGGTCGGGTGGACCTTACGAGCAGTACTTC. Translating it yields CASSERSGGPYEQYF.

In nucleotides, the CDR3 is TGTGCCAGCAGCTTAGAAGGAGGGAGCAATGAGCAGTTCTTC. Residues: CASSLEGGSNEQFF. This chain uses TRBV11-3 with TRBJ2-1; D perhaps matches TRBD2 (6 bases). CDR1 SGHNT and CDR2 YENEEA come from the germline V gene. The CDR3 is 14 amino acids. Trimming removed 0 bases at V and 6 bases at J, with 9 bases between.

J is TRBJ2-7 and V is TRBV18; perhaps TRBD1 as D (5 bases). V was pared by 2 bases and J by 5 bases, with 13 bases between. Germline values: CDR1 KGHSH, CDR2 LQKENI. The CDR3 is 14 residues long. The CDR3 nucleotides read TGTGCCAGCTCACCATTCAGGGAAATCAACGAGCAGTACTTC. The encoded protein is CASSPFREINEQYF.

The count of this clone is one. V and J are TRBV11-3 and TRBJ1-3, with TRBD1 as a possible D gene (5 bases). Germline lookup yields CDR1 SGHNT and CDR2 YENEEA. The CDR3 consists of 20 residues. V was pared by 0 bases and J by 5 bases, with 26 bases between. This chain's CDR3 is CASSLDPSGSQGSRRNTIYF. The CDR3 region has the DNA TGTGCCAGCAGCTTAGATCCATCAGGGTCCCAGGGTTCCCGACGAAACACCATATATTTT. Supplemented by reference TRBV11-3 and TRBJ1-3, the full variable domain reads EAGVVQSPRYKIIEKKQPVAFWCNPISGHNTLYWYLQNLGQGPELLIRYENEEAVDDSQLPKDRFSAERLKGVDSTLKIQPAELGDSAVYLCASSLDPSGSQGSRRNTIYFGEGSWLTVV.

J is TRBJ2-2 and V is TRBV27, with D perhaps matching TRBD1 (6 bases). The CDR3 is 17 amino acids. CDR1 MNHEY and CDR2 SMNVEV come from the germline V gene (reference sequence). V dropped 4 bases and J dropped 0 bases, with 15 bases sitting between them. The DNA for the CDR3 is TGTGCCAGCAGTTATTACCGGCGGACAGCGAACACCGGGGAGCTGTTTTTT. Protein: CASSYYRRTANTGELFF.

This sequence joins TRBV7-3 and TRBJ2-7, with 10 bases fitting TRBD2. The junction had 25 bases not matched to a gene; V was cut back by 8 bases and J by 3 bases. CDR1 SGHTA and CDR2 FQGTGA come from the germline V gene. This CDR3 has 20 residues. As DNA, the CDR3 is TGTGCCAGCCCCAGGTCAGGACTAGCGGTAAATCCAAACGTAGACTACGAGCAGTACTTC. Its translation is CASPRSGLAVNPNVDYEQYF.

The gene calls are TRBV4-2 and TRBJ2-1; 7 bases match TRBD2. The length of the CDR3 is 14 residues. Germline CDR1 and CDR2: LGHNA and YNFKEQ. V shed 2 bases and J 8 bases; nucleotides not matched to a gene: 6. CDR3 sequence: CASSQPGGFHEQFF. CDR3 coding DNA: TGTGCCAGCAGCCAACCCGGGGGGTTCCATGAGCAGTTCTTC.

The chain is built from TRBV7-2 and TRBJ2-7; 10 nucleotides agree with TRBD1. The ends lost 7 bases at V and 5 bases at J; junction bases unmatched: 5. The CDR3 runs to 13 residues. Germline V gives CDR1 SGHTA, CDR2 FQGNSA. The DNA for the CDR3 is TGTGCCAGCATCCCGACAGGGGGCGACGAGCAGTACTTC. Amino acids: CASIPTGGDEQYF.

J is TRBJ2-3 and V is TRBV7-9; TRBD2 is a possible D gene (5 bases). The germline gives CDR1 SEHNR, CDR2 FQNEAQ (reference sequence). V dropped 2 bases and J dropped 0 bases, with 15 bases sitting between them. The CDR3 totals 17 residues. Here the CDR3 reads CASSLRRSWTSTDTQYF. CDR3 bases: TGTGCCAGCAGCTTAAGGCGGAGCTGGACTAGCACAGATACGCAGTATTTT.

The chain uses TRBV7-9 and TRBJ1-2; 8 bases are a match to TRBD1. There are 14 residues in the CDR3. Germline CDR1 reads SEHNR; CDR2 reads FQNEAQ (reference sequence). The J segment lost 7 bases and the V segment lost 1 base, leaving 5 bases of the junction unmatched. The CDR3 region is CASSLGQGAGGYTF. In nucleotides, the CDR3 is TGTGCCAGCAGCTTAGGGCAGGGGGCCGGTGGCTACACCTTC. The full variable domain, completed using reference TRBV7-9 and TRBJ1-2, is DTGVSQNPRHKITKRGQNVTFRCDPISEHNRLYWYRQTLGQGPEFLTYFQNEAQLEKSRLLSDRFSAERPKGSFSTLEIQRTEQGDSAMYLCASSLGQGAGGYTFGSGTRLTVV.

The CDR3 region is CASSGTGHGELFF. DNA for the CDR3: TGTGCCAGCAGCGGGACAGGCCACGGGGAGCTGTTTTTT. The V and J genes are TRBV5-5 and TRBJ2-2; 8 bases agree with TRBD1. Per germline, CDR1 SGHKS and CDR2 YYEKEE (reference sequence). The trim removed 4 bases at V and 7 bases at J, leaving 3 bases unmatched. The CDR3 is 13 residues long.